These 11 T cell receptor beta chains share one sample of origin, sequenced in a study of T cell responses to AZD1222 COVID-19 vaccine. Only in-frame clones appear in the TCRdb table, and some are missing; sequencing was by immunoSEQ multiplex PCR. The sample lists 150,000 to 200,000 clones; 75% to 95% were seen once. Sample: peripheral blood, taken on day 0 of AZD1222 vaccination. The receptors come from an adult in good health.

V gene TRBV2 combines with J gene TRBJ2-2; D is possibly TRBD2 (6 bases). Deletions cut 10 bases from V and 3 bases from J, with 18 bases between. CDR1 and CDR2 (germline): SNHLY, FYNNEI. The CDR3 is made up of 15 amino acids. CDR3 in amino acids: CAILVGGMDTGELFF. The CDR3 DNA is TGTGCCATCCTAGTCGGGGGTATGGACACCGGGGAGCTGTTTTTT.

This rearrangement joins TRBV9 to TRBJ2-1; 7 bases map to TRBD2. V gave up 4 bases and J gave up 7 bases; unmatched junction bases: 8. CDR3 length equals 14 residues. From germline, CDR1 is SGDLS and CDR2 YYNGEE. CDR3 in DNA: TGTGCCAGCAGCCCGGGCGGGAGAGTGAATGAGCAGTTCTTC. Encoded protein: CASSPGGRVNEQFF.

V and J are TRBV30 and TRBJ2-7, with 9 bases matching TRBD1. The CDR3 is made up of 17 amino acids. The V and J ends lost 0 bases and 5 bases, in that order; junction bases with no gene match: 14. Per germline, CDR1 GTSNPN and CDR2 SVGIG (reference sequence). In nucleotides, the CDR3 is TGTGCCTGGAGTGTACGAGGGGCGGGGACAGGGTGGAACGAGCAGTACTTC. As protein: CAWSVRGAGTGWNEQYF.

V usage is TRBV6-2 or TRBV6-3 and J usage is TRBJ2-7; D remains unclear. Trimming removed 7 bases at V and 1 base at J, with 17 bases between. The length of the CDR3 is 15 residues. Germline-derived CDR1 and CDR2 are MNHEY and SVGEGT. CDR3 in amino acids: CASNPGQSISYEQYF. CDR3 nucleotides: TGTGCCAGCAACCCCGGTCAGTCCATTTCCTACGAGCAGTACTTC.

The V and J genes are TRBV6-2 or TRBV6-3 and TRBJ2-7; no definite D call. V lost 5 bases to trimming and J lost 5 bases, with 10 bases between them. Germline CDR1 MNHEY, CDR2 SVGEGT. The CDR3 is 12 amino acids. CDR3 region: CASSITRNEQYF. The CDR3 bases are TGTGCCAGCAGTATCACACGGAACGAGCAGTACTTC.

The chain joins TRBV5-7 to TRBJ2-3; D gene unclear. TRBV5-7 is an open reading frame, and its role is uncertain. Trimming removed 0 bases at V and 8 bases at J, with 10 bases between. This CDR3 contains 13 residues. The CDR3 is CASSLAGASTQYF. CDR3 DNA: TGTGCCAGCAGCTTGGCCGGAGCGAGTACGCAGTATTTT.

The J gene is TRBJ1-5, the V gene TRBV28, with D unresolved. V was clipped by 6 bases and J by 4 bases, with 7 bases between them. Per the germline V gene, CDR1 is MDHEN and CDR2 is SYDVKM. CDR3 length: 12 residues. CDR3 loop: CASSVVNQPQHF. DNA of the CDR3: TGTGCCAGCAGCGTGGTTAATCAGCCCCAGCATTTT. Looking up the rest from reference TRBV28 and TRBJ1-5 gives the full variable domain: DVKVTQSSRYLVKRTGEKVFLECVQDMDHENMFWYRQDPGLGLRLIYFSYDVKMKEKGDIPEGYSVSREKKERFSLILESASTNQTSMYLCASSVVNQPQHFGDGTRLSIL.

The CDR3 loop reads CASTGGAADEQYF. The CDR3 DNA is TGTGCCAGTACAGGGGGCGCCGCCGACGAGCAGTACTTC. The chain has TRBV19 and TRBJ2-7; 8 bases are a match to TRBD1. The CDR3 covers 13 residues. J gave up 5 bases and V 7 bases, and 7 bases lay outside the gene matches. Per germline, CDR1 LNHDA and CDR2 SQIVND (reference sequence).

The chain recombines TRBV6-5 with TRBJ1-5; tentative D call: TRBD1 (5 bases). Deletions cut 0 bases from V and 2 bases from J, with 8 bases between. From germline, CDR1 is MNHEY and CDR2 SVGAGI. The CDR3 has 15 amino acids. The CDR3 loop is CASSYSRGGNQPQHF. As DNA, the CDR3 is TGTGCCAGCAGTTACTCCCGGGGGGGCAATCAGCCCCAGCATTTT.

The table lists this clone with a count of one. The V gene is TRBV27, the J gene TRBJ2-1, with TRBD2 identical over 15 bases. J gave up 5 bases and V 4 bases, and 15 bases lay outside the gene matches. The length of the CDR3 is 20 residues. From germline, CDR1 is MNHEY and CDR2 SMNVEV (reference sequence). The CDR3 region is CASSSKYFGTSGRSDNEQFF. The CDR3 DNA follows: TGTGCCAGCAGTTCAAAGTACTTCGGGACTAGCGGGAGGTCGGACAATGAGCAGTTCTTC.

CDR3 sequence reads: CASSSLALSYNEQFF. The CDR3 region has the DNA TGTGCCAGCAGCTCTCTAGCGTTGTCCTACAATGAGCAGTTCTTC. This rearrangement joins TRBV27 to TRBJ2-1; possibly TRBD2 for D (6 bases). CDR3 length: 15 residues. CDR1 and CDR2 (germline): MNHEY, SMNVEV (reference sequence). Deletions cut 6 bases from V and 1 base from J, with 13 bases between.